These 10 T cell receptor delta chains were all obtained from the same sample, sequenced in a study of gamma-delta T cells after stem cell transplantation. With CATT, TCRdb re-called clones from the RT-PCR reads. The sample carries over 1,500 delta-chain clones, 4.4% recorded once. The sample consisted of gamma-delta T cells. Receptor source: a human donor. It is not recorded whose cells these are; they may come from a transplant donor.

The V call is TRDV2, the J call TRDJ1; 8 nucleotides line up with TRDD3. The CDR3 length is 13 residues. Looked up from germline, CDR1 is GEAIGNYY and CDR2 is EKD. Germline trimming cut 3 bases from V and 10 bases from J; bases unmatched to any gene: 9. In DNA form, the CDR3 reads TGTGCCTGTGACCAACTACTGGGGGGTCGACTCATCTTT. As protein: CACDQLLGGRLIF.

Only a few counts were recorded for this clone. A single base separates this from a much larger clone, so it may be a read error. In nucleotides, the CDR3 is TGTGCCTGTGTCACAATAAGGCCGGTGGCCATCAATACGGGTTATCAGATGGATAAACTCATCTTT. Encoded protein: CACVTIRPVAINTGYQMDKLIF. The chain is built from TRDV2 and TRDJ1, with D possibly being TRDD3 (5 bases). V was cut by 5 bases and J by 5 bases, with 41 bases left in between. From germline, CDR1 is GEAIGNYY and CDR2 EKD. The CDR3 is made up of 22 amino acids.

This clone has a handful of counts. Translating the DNA gives a protein that differs from the TCRdb entry at residue 8; the protein shown here is that DNA translation. The chain is built from TRDV2 and TRDJ1; TRDD3 matches at 7 bases. The CDR3 consists of 16 residues. Germline V gene lookup returns CDR1 GEAIGNYY and CDR2 EKD. V trimming: 4 bases; J trimming: 1 base; junction bases outside the gene matches: 11. The CDR3 DNA reads as TGTGCCTGTGAGTACCTGGGGGGTACGGGCACCGATAAACTCATCTTT. Protein sequence: CACEYLGGTGTDKLIF.

This clone was counted between two and nine times. A much bigger clone sits one base away, suggesting this may be a read error. V gene TRDV2 combines with J gene TRDJ3; no definite D call. V lost 0 bases and J 4 bases, leaving 15 bases between the germline ends. Germline CDR1 and CDR2: GEAIGNYY and EKD. The CDR3 is 18 amino acids. This chain's CDR3 is CACDTAGSAEWDTRQMFF. CDR3 bases: TGTGCCTGTGACACCGCTGGATCCGCGGAGTGGGACACCCGACAGATGTTTTTC.

This clone appeared a single time. The V gene remains uncalled, whereas the J gene is TRDJ1; no check of the table's D call, TRDD3, against the DNA was made. CDR3 length: 20 residues. The CDR3 bases are TGTGCCTGTGACACCGTTCTGTCTCGTACTGGGGGACATTACACCGATACACTCATCTTT. Its protein product is CACDTVLSRTGGHYTDTLIF.

This clone has just a few counts. Given a much more abundant clone one base away, this may be a read error. The sample holds other DNA sequences that translate to the same CDR3. The rearrangement joins TRDV2 to TRDJ1; 9 bases are shared with TRDD3. The length of the CDR3 is 16 residues. V lost 0 bases to trimming and J lost 2 bases; unmatched junction nucleotides: 6. Per the germline V gene, CDR1 is GEAIGNYY and CDR2 is EKD. CDR3 DNA sequence: TGTGCCTGTGACACCGTGGGGCTGGGGGATACCGATAAACTCATCTTT. Its protein is CACDTVGLGDTDKLIF.

With respect to this clone: One base away lies a much larger clone, so this may be a sequencing read error. No V gene call was produced; the J gene was TRDJ3; TRDD3, as called in the table, went unchecked against the DNA. This CDR3 contains 20 residues. CDR3 nucleotide sequence: TGTGCCTGTGACAAACTGGGGGATTTCAAGGACTCCTGGGACACCCGCCAGATGTTTTTC. This translates into CACDKLGDFKDSWDTRQMFF.

As to this clone: This may stem from a read error, because a much larger clone lies one nucleotide away. J is TRDJ1 and V is TRDV2, with TRDD3 matching 7 bases. The germline V gene encodes CDR1 GEAIGNYY and CDR2 EKD. CDR3 length: 18 residues. Trimming cost V 0 bases and J 5 bases; bases outside gene matches: 17. This CDR3 reads CACDTASRDTRLRDKLIF. CDR3 coding DNA: TGTGCCTGTGACACCGCTTCGAGGGATACACGTCTTCGAGATAAACTCATCTTT.

This clone was picked up a small number of times. The TCRdb protein, from a much larger clone, departs from this DNA's translation at residue 4, likely by read error; the protein shown derives from the DNA. This sequence joins TRDV2 and TRDJ1; 7 nucleotides agree with TRDD3. Germline V gene sequence: CDR1 GEAIGNYY, CDR2 EKD. This CDR3 comprises 16 residues. The CDR3 coding sequence is TGTGCCTGTGGCACCGTCGATACTGGGGCTTTGCAGGGACTCATCTTT. Protein: CACGTVDTGALQGLIF.

There are a few counts of this clone. The chain combines TRDV1 with TRDJ1; 10 bases line up with TRDD3. The length of the CDR3 is 19 residues. Germline-derived CDR1 and CDR2 are TSWWSYY and QGS. V was pared by 2 bases and J by 4 bases, with 16 bases of the junction left unmatched. The CDR3 protein is CALGEGGLGDPGWIDKLIF. CDR3 nucleotides: TGTGCTCTTGGGGAAGGCGGACTGGGGGATCCCGGATGGATCGATAAACTCATCTTT.